This TCR beta chain was found in a study of shared clonotypes between healthy human individuals. Partitioning of CD4+ cells yielded a CD45RA+ naive subset and a CD45RA-negative memory subset. With respect to this clone: The target antigen is unknown.

Original data processing: ImmunoSEQ yielded junction-only sequences lacking quality scores, so filtering differed. Assay: immunoSEQ multiplex PCR; the TCRdb copy retains only in-frame clones and omits some. From that table come the V and J calls and clone size; the DNA was used to work out D and trimming. This table holds millions of clones, 95% found once. CDR1 and CDR2 from the germline V gene are SGDLS and YYNGEE. With V trimmed by 0 bases and J by 5 bases, 7 bases remained unmatched. CDR3 length: 16 amino acids. Study conclusions and caveats: Estimated richness was generally greater in naive than memory subsets.

The TCR sequence derives from a man aged 18 to 30 in good health. The sequencing input was naive CD4+ T cells sorted from blood. The subset here: CD45RA+ positively selected. This chain uses TRBV9 with TRBJ2-2, with TRBD1 matching over 7 bases. The CDR3 sequence is CASSVADRARTGELFF. In DNA, the CDR3 is TGTGCCAGCAGCGTAGCCGACAGGGCGAGAACCGGGGAGCTGTTTTTT.